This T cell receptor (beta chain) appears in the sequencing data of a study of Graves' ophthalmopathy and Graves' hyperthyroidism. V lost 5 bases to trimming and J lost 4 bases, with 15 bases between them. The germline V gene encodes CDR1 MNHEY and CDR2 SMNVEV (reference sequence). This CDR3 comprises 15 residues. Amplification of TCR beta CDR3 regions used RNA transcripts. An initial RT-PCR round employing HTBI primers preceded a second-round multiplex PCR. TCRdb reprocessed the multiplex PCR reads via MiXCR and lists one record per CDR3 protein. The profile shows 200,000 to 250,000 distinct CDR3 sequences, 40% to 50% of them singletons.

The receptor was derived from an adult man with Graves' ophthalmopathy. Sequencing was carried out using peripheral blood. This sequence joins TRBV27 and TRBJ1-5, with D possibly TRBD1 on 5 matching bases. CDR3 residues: CASSPPGEVNQPQHF. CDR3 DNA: TGTGCCAGCAGTCCACCGGGGGAGGTGAATCAGCCCCAGCATTTT.